These 21 T cell receptor beta chains were all obtained from the same sample, sequenced in a study of OX40 agonist ivuxolimab in advanced cancers. TCRdb's table, derived via immunoSEQ multiplex PCR, lists solely in-frame clones and lacks some. Of approximately 40,000 clones listed, 92% are singletons. The input for sequencing was CD4+ or CD8+ T cells sorted from blood, taken in a trial of the OX40 agonist ivuxolimab. These receptors were obtained from an adult with an advanced solid tumor such as melanoma, head and neck, liver or kidney cancer.

V usage is TRBV7-6 and J usage is TRBJ2-1; unclear D gene. V was clipped by 5 bases and J by 2 bases, with 7 bases between them. Germline CDR1 reads SGHVS; CDR2 reads FNYEAQ. The CDR3 is 13 amino acids. The CDR3 region has the DNA TGTGCCAGCAGCCCCGAGACCTACAATGAGCAGTTCTTC. The encoded protein is CASSPETYNEQFF.

The chain links TRBV6-1 to TRBJ1-5; D is undetermined. Trimming took off 2 bases at V and 1 base at J, with 6 bases between the two ends. The CDR3 runs to 14 residues. Germline assignment: CDR1 MNHNS and CDR2 SASEGT. The CDR3: CASSEIQSNQPQHF. CDR3 DNA sequence: TGTGCCAGCAGTGAAATACAGAGCAATCAGCCCCAGCATTTT.

A few counts support this clone. The chain links TRBV30 to TRBJ1-1; D is unresolved. Germline V gene lookup returns CDR1 GTSNPN and CDR2 SVGIG (reference sequence). V dropped 0 bases and J dropped 1 base, with 6 bases sitting between them. The CDR3 is made up of 13 amino acids. CDR3 loop: CAWSVARNTEAFF. The CDR3 DNA follows: TGTGCCTGGAGTGTGGCCCGGAACACTGAAGCTTTCTTT.

The rearrangement joins TRBV6-1 to TRBJ2-3, with 12 nucleotides matching TRBD1. Germline assignment: CDR1 MNHNS and CDR2 SASEGT. Germline trimming cut 5 bases from V and 3 bases from J; bases unmatched to any gene: 3. The CDR3 sequence is 15 residues long. The CDR3 bases are TGTGCCAGCAGTACGGGACAGGGGGCTACAGATACGCAGTATTTT. It translates to CASSTGQGATDTQYF.

The chain has TRBV2 and TRBJ2-3; maybe TRBD2 (5 bases). The germline gives CDR1 SNHLY, CDR2 FYNNEI. V shed 7 bases and J shed 3 bases, with 14 bases lying between them. CDR3 length: 14 amino acids. The CDR3 DNA reads TGTGCCAGCACAGGTTGGGAGAAAACAGATACGCAGTATTTT. It is translated as CASTGWEKTDTQYF.

This chain uses TRBV5-4 with TRBJ2-5, with a tentative D call TRBD2 (5 bases). Germline assignment: CDR1 SGHNT and CDR2 YYREEE (reference sequence). V was clipped by 0 bases and J by 5 bases, with 14 bases between them. This CDR3 has 15 amino acids. This CDR3 is CASSLAPGTGETQYF. CDR3 nucleotide sequence: TGTGCCAGCAGCTTGGCTCCGGGAACCGGGGAGACCCAGTACTTC.

The chain combines TRBV7-9 with TRBJ1-3; TRBD1 matches 7 bases. Looked up from germline, CDR1 is SEHNR and CDR2 is FQNEAQ (reference sequence). This CDR3 has 13 residues. Trimming took 3 bases from V and 9 from J; bases not matched to a gene: 5. CDR3 residues: CASSLGQRGTIYF. DNA of the CDR3: TGTGCCAGCAGCTTGGGACAGCGAGGCACCATATATTTT.

The rearrangement uses TRBV27 and TRBJ1-1; 10 bases are shared with TRBD1. This CDR3 has 19 amino acids. The V and J ends lost 3 bases and 5 bases, in that order; junction bases with no gene match: 18. Germline-derived CDR1 and CDR2 are MNHEY and SMNVEV (reference sequence). For the CDR3, the DNA is TGTGCCAGCAGTTTGCGCTCCGGGACAGGGGATTTTTTAGGGACTGAAGCTTTCTTT. Residues: CASSLRSGTGDFLGTEAFF.

The chain has TRBV5-6 and TRBJ2-5; D possibly matches TRBD1 or TRBD2 (6 bases each). In germline, CDR1 is SGHDT, CDR2 YYEEEE. The CDR3 totals 15 residues. Trimming stripped 4 bases from V and 4 bases from J, with 17 bases between. For the CDR3, the DNA is TGTGCCAGCAGCGGGGGGCCCCCCAACTCAGAGACCCAGTACTTC. Translation: CASSGGPPNSETQYF.

Here the CDR3 reads CASSPLAGEETQYF. In DNA, the CDR3 is TGTGCCAGCAGCCCACTAGCGGGGGAAGAGACCCAGTACTTC. The chain combines TRBV6-5 with TRBJ2-5; 11 nucleotides line up with TRBD2. V lost 6 bases and J lost 3; bases outside the gene matches: 3. From germline, CDR1 is MNHEY and CDR2 SVGAGI. There are 14 residues in the CDR3.

This chain links TRBV10-2 with TRBJ1-3, with a tentative D call TRBD1 (5 bases). Trimming cost V 2 bases and J 2 bases, with 7 bases left between them. The germline V gene has CDR1 WSHSY and CDR2 SAAADI. The CDR3 loop spans 14 amino acids. For the CDR3, the DNA is TGCGCCAGCAGTGAGAGGGGAGCTGGAAACACCATATATTTT. Amino acid sequence: CASSERGAGNTIYF.

The V gene is TRBV4-3, the J gene TRBJ2-2, with TRBD2 as a possible D gene (6 bases). V lost 1 base and J 6 bases, leaving 12 bases between the germline ends. From germline, CDR1 is LGHNA and CDR2 YSLEER. The length of the CDR3 is 15 residues. This CDR3 reads CASSQVKEGPGELFF. CDR3 DNA: TGCGCCAGCAGCCAAGTAAAGGAGGGGCCCGGGGAGCTGTTTTTT.

On this clone: One end of the junction varies from germline; a read error may be responsible. This chain links TRBV4-1 with TRBJ1-5; D is undetermined. CDR1 and CDR2 from the germline V gene are MGHRA and YSYEKL. The CDR3 spans 15 residues. The CDR3 sequence is CASSPCWGCNQPRHF. The CDR3 DNA reads as TGCGCCAGCAGCCCCTGTTGGGGATGCAATCAGCCCCGGCATTTT.

In this sample, this clone turned up once. V is TRBV18 and J is TRBJ1-5, with a possible D match to TRBD1 (5 bases). V lost 8 bases and J lost 4, with 12 bases in between. CDR1 and CDR2 (germline): KGHSH, LQKENI. This CDR3 spans 13 amino acids. In DNA form, the CDR3 reads TGTGCCAGCCCGATCGAGGGGAATCAGCCCCAGCATTTT. Translation: CASPIEGNQPQHF.

The V call is TRBV5-1, the J call TRBJ1-2, with 10 bases matching TRBD1. The length of the CDR3 is 13 residues. The germline gives CDR1 SGHRS, CDR2 YFSETQ. The V segment lost 4 bases and the J segment 6 bases; nucleotides outside the gene matches: 3. The CDR3 DNA is TGCGCCAGCAGCCCTGGGACAGGGGATGGCTACACCTTC. This codes for CASSPGTGDGYTF.

The chain employs TRBV27 and TRBJ2-7; 7 nucleotides agree with TRBD1. Losses at the gene ends were 5 bases for V and 2 bases for J; bases not matched to a gene: 12. The CDR3 is 16 residues long. From germline, CDR1 is MNHEY and CDR2 SMNVEV (reference sequence). This chain's CDR3 is CASSPDRAGIPYEQYV. The CDR3 DNA follows: TGTGCCAGCAGTCCCGACAGGGCCGGGATCCCCTACGAGCAGTACGTC.

The chain carries TRBV11-2 and TRBJ2-3; D is unresolved. The CDR3 loop spans 17 amino acids. V was shortened by 3 bases and J by 3 bases, with 19 bases between the two germline ends. Per the germline V gene, CDR1 is SGHAT and CDR2 is FQNNGV. The CDR3, as DNA: TGTGCCAGCAGCTTCTACAACCTAGTTACGAGTACAGATACGCAGTATTTT. The encoded protein is CASSFYNLVTSTDTQYF.

This rearrangement joins TRBV4-2 to TRBJ1-5, with D maybe TRBD1 (5 bases). The V gene lost 3 bases and the J gene lost 6 bases, with 24 bases spanning the gap. Germline V gene data show CDR1 as LGHNA and CDR2 as YNFKEQ. The CDR3 runs to 18 residues. The DNA for the CDR3 is TGTGCCAGCAGCCAGGGACTAAGTCCCCTGGGGAATAGTCAGCCCCAGCATTTT. Amino acids: CASSQGLSPLGNSQPQHF.

J is TRBJ2-4 and V is TRBV7-9; 7 bases fit TRBD1. V shed 4 bases and J 8 bases; nucleotides not matched to a gene: 14. This CDR3 contains 16 residues. The V gene's germline CDR1 is SEHNR and CDR2 FQNEAQ (reference sequence). CDR3 region: CASSSNEWDRGDIQYF. The CDR3 nucleotides read TGTGCCAGCAGCTCAAACGAATGGGACAGAGGGGACATTCAGTACTTC.

This chain links TRBV19 with TRBJ2-5; TRBD1 agrees at 9 bases. This CDR3 spans 15 amino acids. V shed 5 bases, J shed 5 bases, and the junction held 9 bases outside the gene matches. Looked up from germline, CDR1 is LNHDA and CDR2 is SQIVND (reference sequence). The CDR3 region is CASSPGDRVTETQYF. The CDR3, as DNA: TGTGCCAGTAGTCCTGGGGACAGGGTAACGGAGACCCAGTACTTC.

The chain joins TRBV25-1 to TRBJ2-5; D is ambiguous. Trimming shortened V by 3 bases and J by 4 bases, and 9 bases separated the two germline ends. The CDR3 length is 13 residues. CDR1 and CDR2 (germline): MGHDK, SYGVNS. The DNA of the CDR3 is TGTGCCAGCAGTGAGGGCCTCATAGAGACCCAGTACTTC. Translation: CASSEGLIETQYF.